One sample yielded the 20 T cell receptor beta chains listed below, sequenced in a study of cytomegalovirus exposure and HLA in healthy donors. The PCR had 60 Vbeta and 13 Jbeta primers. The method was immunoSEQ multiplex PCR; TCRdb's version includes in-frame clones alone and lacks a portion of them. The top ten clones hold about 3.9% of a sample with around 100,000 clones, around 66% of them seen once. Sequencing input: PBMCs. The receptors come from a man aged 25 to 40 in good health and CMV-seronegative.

The CDR3 loop is CASRGGAGVPGELFF. CDR3 coding DNA: TGTGCCAGCAGGGGGGGGGCAGGGGTTCCCGGGGAGCTGTTTTTT. V usage is TRBV2 and J usage is TRBJ2-2; maybe TRBD2 (7 bases). The CDR3 runs to 15 residues. Germline V gives CDR1 SNHLY, CDR2 FYNNEI. V was pared by 6 bases and J by 6 bases, with 17 bases between.

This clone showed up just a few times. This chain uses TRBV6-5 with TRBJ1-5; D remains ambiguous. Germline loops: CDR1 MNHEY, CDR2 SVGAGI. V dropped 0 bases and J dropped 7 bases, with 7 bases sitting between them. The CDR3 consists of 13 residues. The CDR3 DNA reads TGTGCCAGCAGTTACTCCCCAGGACAGCCCCAGCATTTT. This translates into CASSYSPGQPQHF.

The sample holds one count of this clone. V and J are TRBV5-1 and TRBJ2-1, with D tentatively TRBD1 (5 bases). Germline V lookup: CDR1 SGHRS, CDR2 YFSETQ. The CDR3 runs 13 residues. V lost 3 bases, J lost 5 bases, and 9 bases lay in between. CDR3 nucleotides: TGCGCCAGCAGCTCGACAGTAGACAATGAGCAGTTCTTC. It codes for CASSSTVDNEQFF.

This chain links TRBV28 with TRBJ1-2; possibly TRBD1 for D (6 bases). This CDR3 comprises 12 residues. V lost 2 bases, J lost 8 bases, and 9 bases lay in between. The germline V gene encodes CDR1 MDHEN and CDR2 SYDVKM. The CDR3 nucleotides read TGTGCCAGCAGTTTAGACAGGAGGGGCTACACCTTC. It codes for CASSLDRRGYTF.

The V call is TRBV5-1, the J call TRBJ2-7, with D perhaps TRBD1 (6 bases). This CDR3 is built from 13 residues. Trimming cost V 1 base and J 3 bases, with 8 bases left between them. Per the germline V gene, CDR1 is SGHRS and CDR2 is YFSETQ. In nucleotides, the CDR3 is TGCGCCAGCAGCTTGTCAGGGGTCTACGAGCAGTACTTC. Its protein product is CASSLSGVYEQYF.

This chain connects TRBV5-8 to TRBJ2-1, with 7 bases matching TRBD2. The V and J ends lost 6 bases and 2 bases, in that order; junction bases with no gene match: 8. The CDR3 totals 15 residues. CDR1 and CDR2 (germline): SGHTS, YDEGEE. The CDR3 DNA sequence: TGTGCCAGCACCCGAGCGGGAAAACCCTACAATGAGCAGTTCTTC. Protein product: CASTRAGKPYNEQFF.

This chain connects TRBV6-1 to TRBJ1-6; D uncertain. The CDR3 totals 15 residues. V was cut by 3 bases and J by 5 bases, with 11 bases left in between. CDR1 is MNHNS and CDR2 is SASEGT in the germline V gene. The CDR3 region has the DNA TGTGCCAGCAGTGAGTCCGGGTATGATAATTCACCCCTCCACTTT. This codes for CASSESGYDNSPLHF.

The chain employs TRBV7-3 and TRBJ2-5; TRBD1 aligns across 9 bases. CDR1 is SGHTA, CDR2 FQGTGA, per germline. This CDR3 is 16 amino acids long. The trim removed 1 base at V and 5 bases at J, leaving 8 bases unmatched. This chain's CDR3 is CASSLRGTGTGETQYF. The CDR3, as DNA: TGTGCCAGCAGCTTAAGGGGGACCGGGACAGGGGAGACCCAGTACTTC.

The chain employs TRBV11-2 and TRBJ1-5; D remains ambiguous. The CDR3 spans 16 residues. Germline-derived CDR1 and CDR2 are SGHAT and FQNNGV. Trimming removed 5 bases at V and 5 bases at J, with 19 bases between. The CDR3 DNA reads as TGTGCCAGCAGCCCAGCCCTTGGTGTCGGAGATCAGCCCCAGCATTTT. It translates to CASSPALGVGDQPQHF. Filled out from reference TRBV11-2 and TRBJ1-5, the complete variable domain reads EAGVAQSPRYKIIEKRQSVAFWCNPISGHATLYWYQQILGQGPKLLIQFQNNGVVDDSQLPKDRFSAERLKGVDSTLKIQPAKLEDSAVYLCASSPALGVGDQPQHFGDGTRLSIL.

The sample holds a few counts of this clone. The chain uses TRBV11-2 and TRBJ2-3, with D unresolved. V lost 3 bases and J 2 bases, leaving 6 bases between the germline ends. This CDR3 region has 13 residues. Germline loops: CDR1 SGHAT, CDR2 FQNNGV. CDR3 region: CASSFILTDTQYF. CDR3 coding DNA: TGTGCCAGCAGCTTTATCCTCACAGATACGCAGTATTTT.

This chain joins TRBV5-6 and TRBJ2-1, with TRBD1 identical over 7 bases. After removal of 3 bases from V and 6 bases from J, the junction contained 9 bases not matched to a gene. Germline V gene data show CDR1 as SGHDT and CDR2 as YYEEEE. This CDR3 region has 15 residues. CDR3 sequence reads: CASSWRTGTINEQFF. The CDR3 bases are TGTGCCAGCAGCTGGAGGACAGGTACAATCAATGAGCAGTTCTTC. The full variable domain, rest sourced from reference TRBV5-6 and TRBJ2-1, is DAGVTQSPTHLIKTRGQQVTLRCSPKSGHDTVSWYQQALGQGPQFIFQYYEEEERQRGNFPDRFSGHQFPNYSSELNVNALLLGDSALYLCASSWRTGTINEQFFGPGTRLTVL.

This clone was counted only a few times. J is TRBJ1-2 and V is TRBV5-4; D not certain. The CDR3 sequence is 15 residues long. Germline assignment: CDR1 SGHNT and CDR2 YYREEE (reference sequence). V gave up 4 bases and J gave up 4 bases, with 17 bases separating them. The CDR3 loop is CASSVPTDPAYGYTF. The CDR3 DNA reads TGTGCCAGCAGCGTACCCACAGATCCCGCCTATGGCTACACCTTC.

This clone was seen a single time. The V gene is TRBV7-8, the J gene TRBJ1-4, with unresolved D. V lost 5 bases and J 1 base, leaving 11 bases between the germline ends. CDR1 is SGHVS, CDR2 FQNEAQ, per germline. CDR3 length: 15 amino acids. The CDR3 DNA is TGTGCCAGCAGCCCCTCCGGGGTAACTAATGAAAAACTGTTTTTT. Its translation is CASSPSGVTNEKLFF. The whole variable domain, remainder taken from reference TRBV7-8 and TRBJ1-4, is GAGVSQSPRYKVAKRGQDVALRCDPISGHVSLFWYQQALGQGPEFLTYFQNEAQLDKSGLPSDRFFAERPEGSVSTLKIQRTQQEDSAVYLCASSPSGVTNEKLFFGSGTQLSVL.

Written as DNA, the CDR3 is TGTGCCAGTAGTGTCGGGGGGCTCTCCTACGAGCAGTACTTC. This translates into CASSVGGLSYEQYF. The rearrangement joins TRBV19 to TRBJ2-5, with a tentative D call TRBD2 (7 bases). Matching the DNA end better, TRBJ2-7 makes the J call doubtful. Germline CDR1 is LNHDA and CDR2 is SQIVND (reference sequence). The CDR3 contains 14 residues.

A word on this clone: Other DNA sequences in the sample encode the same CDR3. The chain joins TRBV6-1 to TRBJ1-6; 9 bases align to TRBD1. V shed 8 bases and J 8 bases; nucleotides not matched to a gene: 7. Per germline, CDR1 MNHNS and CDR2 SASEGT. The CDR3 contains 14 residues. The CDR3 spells CASGHWTGDSPLHF. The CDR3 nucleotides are TGTGCCAGCGGCCACTGGACAGGGGATTCACCCCTCCACTTT.

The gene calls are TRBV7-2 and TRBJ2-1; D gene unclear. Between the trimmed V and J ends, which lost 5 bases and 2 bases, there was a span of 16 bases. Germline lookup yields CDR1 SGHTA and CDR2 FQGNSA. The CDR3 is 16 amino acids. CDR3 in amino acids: CASSPLVGSPYNEQFF. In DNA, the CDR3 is TGTGCCAGCAGCCCGTTAGTCGGGTCCCCCTACAATGAGCAGTTCTTC.

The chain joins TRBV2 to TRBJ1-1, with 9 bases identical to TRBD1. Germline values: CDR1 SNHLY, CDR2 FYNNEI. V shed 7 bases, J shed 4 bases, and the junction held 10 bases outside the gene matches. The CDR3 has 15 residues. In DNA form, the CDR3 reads TGTGCCAGCAAACAGGGGGCGCAGGAGGGCACTGAAGCTTTCTTT. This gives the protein CASKQGAQEGTEAFF.

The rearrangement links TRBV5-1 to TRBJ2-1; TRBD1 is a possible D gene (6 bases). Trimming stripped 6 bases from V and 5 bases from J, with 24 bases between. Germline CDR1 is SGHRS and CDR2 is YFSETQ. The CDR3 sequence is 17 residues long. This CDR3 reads CASMTEIPTGANNEQFF. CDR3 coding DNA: TGCGCCAGCATGACCGAAATTCCGACAGGTGCAAACAATGAGCAGTTCTTC.

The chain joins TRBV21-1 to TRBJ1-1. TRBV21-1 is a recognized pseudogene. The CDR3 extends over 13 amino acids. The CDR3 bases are TGTGCCAGCAGCGAACCCTTTAGCACTGAAGCTTTCTTT. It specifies CASSEPFSTEAFF.

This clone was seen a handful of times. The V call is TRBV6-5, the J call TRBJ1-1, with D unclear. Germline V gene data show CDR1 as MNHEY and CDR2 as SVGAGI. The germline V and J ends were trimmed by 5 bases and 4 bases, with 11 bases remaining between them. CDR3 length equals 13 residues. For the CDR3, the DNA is TGTGCCAGCAGTGTCCAGGCAGCCACTGAAGCTTTCTTT. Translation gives CASSVQAATEAFF.